This TCR beta chain was obtained from a study of CD8+ T cells in alopecia areata. Study observations and caveats: Unlike in mice, where it was clearer, TCR sharing across patients was less clear, possibly HLA-related. Scalp sequencing captures resident alphabeta T cells of normal skin too. Relative to normal scalp, lesional scalp, especially alopecia totalis/universalis, showed higher clonality.

Sorting separated CD4+ and CD8+ T cells out of PBMCs. cDNA serving as the sequencing template came from extracted, reverse transcribed RNA. Sequencing used immunoSEQ multiplex PCR; TCRdb keeps in-frame clones, though not all of them. The data hold a few hundred thousand clones, with 56% observed a single time. Worth noting for this clone: Its antigen is currently unknown. The same CDR3 also results from other DNA sequences found in this sample.

With 2 bases removed from V and 2 bases from J, the gap between germline ends came to 7 bases. This CDR3 has 13 residues. Germline CDR1 SGHDT, CDR2 YYEEEE. The material sequenced was CD8+ T cells sorted from blood. The sequence derives from a human donor in good health. The rearrangement links TRBV5-6 to TRBJ1-1; D remains unclear. CDR3 amino acids: CASSLGTNTEAFF. The CDR3 DNA follows: TGTGCCAGCAGCTTAGGAACCAACACTGAAGCTTTCTTT.